Following are 30 T cell receptor beta chains from one sample sequenced in a study of long-term antiretroviral therapy in people with HIV. Sequencing used immunoSEQ v3.0 at survey level. The assay was immunoSEQ multiplex PCR, and TCRdb's table has in-frame clones only and misses some. Of 15,000 or so clones listed, around 94% are singletons. The material sequenced was unsorted PBMCs, taken nearly 6.5 years after starting antiretroviral therapy. Receptor source: a woman in her fifties or sixties with HIV.

The chain is built from TRBV28 and TRBJ2-7; the match to TRBD1 covers 7 bases. Unmatched junction bases numbered 1, after V lost 3 bases and J lost 2 bases. The CDR3 is 13 residues long. In germline, CDR1 is MDHEN, CDR2 SYDVKM. The CDR3 region is CASSLTGPYEQYF. For the CDR3, the DNA is TGTGCCAGCAGTTTGACAGGGCCCTACGAGCAGTACTTC.

The CDR3 sequence is CAASYKSGDTQYF. The CDR3 bases are TGTGCCGCCAGCTACAAGTCTGGAGATACGCAGTATTTT. V and J are TRBV27 and TRBJ2-3, with D unresolved. CDR3 length equals 13 residues. The germline CDR1 and CDR2 sequences are MNHEY and SMNVEV (reference sequence). Trimming shortened V by 11 bases and J by 5 bases, and 17 bases separated the two germline ends.

This chain uses TRBV7-9 with TRBJ2-1; TRBD2 might be the D (6 bases). In germline, CDR1 is SEHNR, CDR2 FQNEAQ (reference sequence). Between the trimmed V and J ends, which lost 5 bases and 10 bases, there was a span of 9 bases. The CDR3 has 11 residues. In DNA form, the CDR3 reads TGTGCCAGCAGCCAGGCGGGGGAGCAGTTCTTC. It encodes CASSQAGEQFF.

V and J are TRBV5-1 and TRBJ2-3; D assignment may be TRBD1 or TRBD2 (6 bases each). Trimming shortened V by 4 bases and J by 1 base, and 16 bases separated the two germline ends. From germline, CDR1 is SGHRS and CDR2 YFSETQ. The length of the CDR3 is 16 residues. The DNA for the CDR3 is TGCGCCAGCAGCAGGACCAACAGGGAGGGCACAGATACGCAGTATTTT. It is translated as CASSRTNREGTDTQYF.

The rearrangement links TRBV7-9 to TRBJ2-3; D possibly corresponds to TRBD2 (6 bases). V was shortened by 1 base and J by 8 bases, with 16 bases between the two germline ends. The CDR3 has 15 residues. Germline values: CDR1 SEHNR, CDR2 FQNEAQ (reference sequence). CDR3 sequence reads: CASSLGGGKGVTQYF. In DNA form, the CDR3 reads TGTGCCAGCAGCTTAGGTGGGGGGAAAGGGGTTACGCAGTATTTT.

The chain has TRBV2 and TRBJ2-2; TRBD2 is a possible D gene (5 bases). V was pared by 3 bases and J by 4 bases, with 12 bases between. The CDR3 loop spans 15 amino acids. The V gene's germline CDR1 is SNHLY and CDR2 FYNNEI. The CDR3 DNA sequence: TGTGCCAGCAGTGATATCCGGGGTTTCACCGGGGAGCTGTTTTTT. It encodes CASSDIRGFTGELFF.

V usage is TRBV7-2 and J usage is TRBJ2-3; unclear D gene. The CDR3 is made up of 15 amino acids. Trimming removed 3 bases at V and 0 bases at J, with 10 bases between. Looked up from germline, CDR1 is SGHTA and CDR2 is FQGNSA. This CDR3 reads CASSFLGSSTDTQYF. DNA of the CDR3: TGTGCCAGCAGCTTCCTCGGATCTAGCACAGATACGCAGTATTTT.

The rearrangement joins TRBV7-2 to TRBJ2-3, with D maybe TRBD2 (6 bases). The V end lost 4 bases, the J end lost 2 bases, and 16 bases lay between the germline ends. CDR1 SGHTA and CDR2 FQGNSA come from the germline V gene. The CDR3 length is 16 residues. DNA for the CDR3: TGTGCCAGCAGCTCCCTCTGGGACTTCTACACAGATACGCAGTATTTT. Its translation is CASSSLWDFYTDTQYF.

The CDR3 here is CASSPPSNSDTQYF. The CDR3 DNA reads TGTGCCAGCTCACCCCCGTCCAACTCAGATACGCAGTATTTT. The chain links TRBV18 to TRBJ2-3; D not resolved. Deletions cut 3 bases from V and 4 bases from J, with 11 bases between. The length of the CDR3 is 14 residues. Germline V gene sequence: CDR1 KGHSH, CDR2 LQKENI. Full variable domain (rest looked up from reference TRBV18 and TRBJ2-3): NAGVMQNPRHLVRRRGQEARLRCSPMKGHSHVYWYRQLPEEGLKFMVYLQKENIIDESGMPKERFSAEFPKEGPSILRIQQVVRGDSAAYFCASSPPSNSDTQYFGPGTRLTVL.

The rearrangement links TRBV5-8 to TRBJ2-3; D may be TRBD1 (6 bases). CDR3 length: 17 amino acids. V shed 0 bases and J shed 2 bases, with 16 bases lying between them. Germline CDR1 and CDR2: SGHTS and YDEGEE. The CDR3 protein is CASSLAGAGAHTDTQYF. The CDR3 bases are TGTGCCAGCAGCTTGGCCGGGGCAGGGGCCCACACAGATACGCAGTATTTT.

The genes are TRBV6-4 and TRBJ1-2; the D is unclear. Germline lookup yields CDR1 MRHNA and CDR2 SNTAGT. The V end lost 0 bases, the J end lost 7 bases, and 12 bases lay between the germline ends. The CDR3 totals 14 residues. Written as DNA, the CDR3 is TGTGCCAGCAGTGACTCGATCTCGGTTGGTGGCTACACCTTC. Translated, it gives CASSDSISVGGYTF.

This clone was observed a single time. The chain uses TRBV2 and TRBJ2-7; D unresolved. The V and J ends lost 6 bases and 0 bases respectively, with 6 bases between them. The CDR3 spans 12 residues. Germline lookup yields CDR1 SNHLY and CDR2 FYNNEI. CDR3 nucleotides: TGTGCCAGCAGCCCGGGCTCCTACGAGCAGTACTTC. It is translated as CASSPGSYEQYF.

The rearrangement joins TRBV2 to TRBJ2-2; 10 nucleotides align to TRBD2. With V trimmed by 7 bases and J by 1 base, 3 bases remained unmatched. Germline values: CDR1 SNHLY, CDR2 FYNNEI. This CDR3 region has 15 residues. CDR3 amino acids: CASKWTSGNTGELFF. CDR3 DNA sequence: TGTGCCAGCAAATGGACTAGCGGGAACACCGGGGAGCTGTTTTTT. The variable domain in full, completed from reference TRBV2 and TRBJ2-2, reads EPEVTQTPSHQVTQMGQEVILRCVPISNHLYFYWYRQILGQKVEFLVSFYNNEISEKSEIFDDQFSVERPDGSNFTLKIRSTKLEDSAMYFCASKWTSGNTGELFFGEGSRLTVL.

V gene TRBV27 combines with J gene TRBJ2-3; 14 bases fit TRBD2. J lost 3 bases, V lost 5 bases, and 4 bases had no gene match. Germline V gene data show CDR1 as MNHEY and CDR2 as SMNVEV (reference sequence). This CDR3 region has 16 residues. CDR3 region: CASSPGTSGRTDTQYF. In DNA form, the CDR3 reads TGTGCCAGCAGTCCCGGGACTAGCGGGAGAACAGATACGCAGTATTTT.

This clone came up once. The chain is built from TRBV5-1 and TRBJ1-4, with TRBD1 matching over 8 bases. CDR1 and CDR2 (germline): SGHRS, YFSETQ. The CDR3 is 12 residues long. The V and J ends lost 4 bases and 14 bases, in that order; junction bases with no gene match: 7. Here the CDR3 reads CASSPDRGGLFF. DNA for the CDR3: TGCGCCAGCAGCCCAGACAGGGGCGGGCTGTTTTTT.

The genes are TRBV2 and TRBJ2-2, with 9 bases matching TRBD2. There are 18 residues in the CDR3. Germline CDR1 is SNHLY and CDR2 is FYNNEI. V shed 7 bases and J 7 bases; nucleotides not matched to a gene: 19. The CDR3 sequence: CASKGGRALWARNGELFF. The CDR3 coding sequence is TGTGCCAGCAAGGGCGGGAGGGCCCTCTGGGCGCGTAACGGGGAGCTGTTTTTT.

The chain carries TRBV11-2 and TRBJ2-7; 11 bases are shared with TRBD1. CDR1 and CDR2 (germline): SGHAT, FQNNGV. The CDR3 runs 16 residues. Unmatched junction bases numbered 9, after V lost 4 bases and J lost 4 bases. The CDR3 bases are TGTGCCAGCAGCTCAACATCCGGGACAGGGGGGTACGAGCAGTACTTC. Its protein product is CASSSTSGTGGYEQYF.

V usage is TRBV5-1 and J usage is TRBJ2-6; TRBD1 matches at 9 bases. The CDR3 is 18 residues long. Germline V gene data show CDR1 as SGHRS and CDR2 as YFSETQ. V trimming: 0 bases; J trimming: 1 base; junction bases outside the gene matches: 5. CDR3 coding DNA: TGCGCCAGCAGCTTGGGAACCGGGACAGGGTCTGGGGCCAACGTCCTGACTTTC. Translated: CASSLGTGTGSGANVLTF.

This chain joins TRBV2 and TRBJ1-5; D may be TRBD1 (5 bases). V lost 4 bases to trimming and J lost 1 base, with 14 bases between them. Germline loops: CDR1 SNHLY, CDR2 FYNNEI. This CDR3 contains 16 residues. CDR3 loop: CASSGRGTQSNQPQHF. The CDR3 DNA is TGTGCCAGCAGTGGAAGGGGTACACAGAGCAATCAGCCCCAGCATTTT.

The chain combines TRBV23-1 with TRBJ2-2, with 13 bases matching TRBD2. TRBV23-1 is flagged as an ORF with uncertain function. CDR3 size: 17 residues. Trimming at V came to 10 bases and at J to 5 bases, leaving 13 bases not matched to a gene. The CDR3 spells CAIPNGLAGVPTGELFF. Here the CDR3 DNA reads TGCGCCATCCCAAACGGACTAGCGGGAGTTCCTACCGGGGAGCTGTTTTTT.

The rearrangement uses TRBV18 and TRBJ1-5, with D possibly TRBD1 on 5 matching bases. Germline values: CDR1 KGHSH, CDR2 LQKENI. Between the trimmed V and J ends, which lost 3 bases and 7 bases, there was a span of 19 bases. The CDR3 is 16 residues long. The DNA of the CDR3 is TGTGCCAGCTCACCTTACTCCGGGACTTTAAGCCAGCCCCAGCATTTT. It specifies CASSPYSGTLSQPQHF.

The CDR3 sequence: CSAREVSEAFF. The DNA of the CDR3 is TGCAGTGCTAGAGAAGTATCGGAGGCTTTCTTT. This chain uses TRBV20-1 with TRBJ1-1, with no clear D. The CDR3 extends over 11 amino acids. Trimming took 0 bases from V and 11 from J, leaving 10 bases between them. Germline V lookup: CDR1 DFQATT, CDR2 SNEGSKA (reference sequence).

The rearrangement links TRBV9 to TRBJ2-2; a possible D gene is TRBD1 (6 bases). CDR1 is SGDLS and CDR2 is YYNGEE in the germline V gene. The CDR3 is made up of 15 amino acids. Deletions cut 4 bases from V and 5 bases from J, with 15 bases between. The CDR3 DNA reads as TGTGCCAGCAGCATCCAGGGCCAGGGGACCGGGGAGCTGTTTTTT. This translates into CASSIQGQGTGELFF.

Only a few counts were recorded for this clone. The DNA of the CDR3 is TGCGCCAGCAGTTCCGTAGCCGGGACAGCAGGCTACACCTTC. It specifies CASSSVAGTAGYTF. The chain carries TRBV5-1 and TRBJ1-2, with 7 bases aligning to TRBD1. Germline-derived CDR1 and CDR2 are SGHRS and YFSETQ. The junction had 12 bases not matched to a gene; V was cut back by 5 bases and J by 8 bases. This CDR3 region has 14 residues. The variable domain in full, completed from reference TRBV5-1 and TRBJ1-2, reads KAGVTQTPRYLIKTRGQQVTLSCSPISGHRSVSWYQQTPGQGLQFLFEYFSETQRNKGNFPGRFSGRQFSNSRSEMNVSTLELGDSALYLCASSSVAGTAGYTFGSGTRLTVV.

The chain has TRBV5-4 and TRBJ2-3; tentatively, D is TRBD2 (5 bases). Looked up from germline, CDR1 is SGHNT and CDR2 is YYREEE (reference sequence). Trimming took off 4 bases at V and 2 bases at J, with 14 bases between the two ends. CDR3 size: 15 residues. The DNA of the CDR3 is TGTGCCAGCAGCCCAAGAAGCGGTTACACAGATACGCAGTATTTT. Translation gives CASSPRSGYTDTQYF.

The gene calls are TRBV6-4 and TRBJ1-1, with 7 bases fitting TRBD1. In germline, CDR1 is MRHNA, CDR2 SNTAGT. The V segment lost 4 bases and the J segment 4 bases; nucleotides outside the gene matches: 6. The CDR3 totals 14 residues. The CDR3 is CASSVSRDSTEAFF. CDR3 coding DNA: TGTGCCAGCAGTGTCAGCCGGGACAGCACTGAAGCTTTCTTT.

The table lists this clone with a count of one. This chain uses TRBV5-1 with TRBJ2-5; D possibly corresponds to TRBD1 (6 bases). V gave up 4 bases and J gave up 6 bases, with 19 bases separating them. The CDR3 is 15 amino acids. Germline loops: CDR1 SGHRS, CDR2 YFSETQ. The CDR3 spells CASSLDDGGTQTQYF. The DNA of the CDR3 is TGCGCCAGCAGCCTGGATGATGGGGGCACGCAGACCCAGTACTTC.

The chain links TRBV7-8 to TRBJ2-7; 8 positions agree with TRBD2. Germline lookup yields CDR1 SGHVS and CDR2 FQNEAQ. J was trimmed by 5 bases and V by 4 bases; bases with no gene match: 10. The CDR3 is made up of 15 amino acids. CDR3 amino acids: CASSSLLGTRDEQYF. The CDR3 DNA follows: TGTGCCAGCAGCTCCTTGTTGGGGACTAGAGACGAGCAGTACTTC.

The sample holds one count of this clone. The V and J genes are TRBV7-2 and TRBJ2-1, with 9 bases that match TRBD1. The CDR3 spans 16 residues. J gave up 2 bases and V 4 bases, and 6 bases lay outside the gene matches. CDR1 is SGHTA and CDR2 is FQGNSA in the germline V gene. This chain's CDR3 is CASSSVGTGTYNEQFF. CDR3 sequence (DNA): TGTGCCAGCAGCTCCGTAGGGACAGGGACCTACAATGAGCAGTTCTTC.

This rearrangement joins TRBV11-1 to TRBJ2-5, with 11 bases that match TRBD1. V shed 3 bases and J 4 bases; nucleotides not matched to a gene: 1. CDR1 is SGHAT, CDR2 FQDESV, per germline (reference sequence). CDR3 size: 14 residues. The CDR3 sequence: CASSFGTGGETQYF. The CDR3 nucleotides are TGTGCCAGCAGCTTTGGGACAGGGGGAGAGACCCAGTACTTC.